This T cell receptor beta chain was identified during a study of post-analysis software for immune sequencing data. Study results and limitations: Roughly 5 TRBV segments (TRBV5-6, TRBV5-1 and TRBV20-1 among them) occurred more frequently in patients than in controls. The study found significantly lower normalized Chao1 diversity in multiple sclerosis patients than in controls. Samples sharing a preparation batch grouped tightly together when assessed by F measure.

Germline V gene data show CDR1 as SGHTA and CDR2 as FQGNSA. The CDR3 loop spans 15 amino acids. The V and J ends lost 5 bases and 7 bases, in that order; junction bases with no gene match: 12. TCR beta cDNA libraries included unique molecular identifiers. From the PCR reads, TCRdb called clonotypes with MiXCR, one entry per CDR3 protein. The table has 150,000 or so distinct CDR3 sequences, under 40% seen once. A word on this clonotype: The antigen remains unidentified.

This sequence was found in a girl aged 5-17 years with multiple sclerosis. This sequence joins TRBV7-2 and TRBJ2-3; 7 bases agree with TRBD2. The sample here was blood, taken after autologous hematopoietic stem cell transplantation. The CDR3: CASSERDGLGYTQYF. The DNA for the CDR3 is TGTGCCAGCAGCGAGCGGGATGGGCTCGGGTATACGCAGTATTTT. Full variable domain (rest looked up from reference TRBV7-2 and TRBJ2-3): GAGVSQSPSNKVTEKGKDVELRCDPISGHTALYWYRQSLGQGLEFLIYFQGNSAPDKSGLPSDRFSAERTGGSVSTLTIQRTQQEDSAVYLCASSERDGLGYTQYFGPGTRLTVL.